A single sample gave rise to the 24 T cell receptor beta chains below, sequenced in a study of blood T cell repertoires in COVID-19. Some clones are missing from TCRdb's copy, which holds only in-frame ones; the method was immunoSEQ multiplex PCR. The sample records around 300,000 clones, about 90% being singletons. Sequenced material: PBMCs or T cells enriched from blood (not recorded which). The receptors originated from a woman under 30 with acute COVID-19.

CDR3 nucleotides: TGTGCCAGCAGCCCAAACCCTTCTAGCGGCCCGAGTCAAAACAATGAGCAGTTCTTC. It translates to CASSPNPSSGPSQNNEQFF. This chain uses TRBV7-2 with TRBJ2-1; TRBD2 matches at 7 bases. In germline, CDR1 is SGHTA, CDR2 FQGNSA. The trim removed 5 bases at V and 5 bases at J, leaving 21 bases unmatched. This CDR3 has 19 residues.

The chain carries TRBV5-4 and TRBJ1-6, with TRBD1 matching 9 bases. V shed 2 bases and J 10 bases; nucleotides not matched to a gene: 4. The CDR3 extends over 14 amino acids. Germline V CDR1 and CDR2: SGHNT, YYREEE (reference sequence). The CDR3 coding sequence is TGTGCCAGCAGCTTCACGGACAGGGGATCACCCCTCCACTTT. Translation gives CASSFTDRGSPLHF.

The chain joins TRBV5-1 to TRBJ1-4; D perhaps matches TRBD1 (6 bases). Germline V gene lookup returns CDR1 SGHRS and CDR2 YFSETQ. The CDR3 spans 14 residues. V was trimmed by 5 bases and J by 4 bases, leaving 12 bases between them. CDR3 in DNA: TGCGCCAGCAGAATGACAGGCGATAATGAAAAACTGTTTTTT. Protein: CASRMTGDNEKLFF.

CDR3: CASSQDSSGSGYEQYF. The DNA for the CDR3 is TGTGCCAGCAGCCAAGATAGTAGCGGGTCCGGCTACGAGCAGTACTTC. The chain combines TRBV3-1 (or the pseudogene TRBV3-2) with TRBJ2-7; TRBD2 agrees at 7 bases. Germline loops: CDR1 LGHDT, CDR2 YNNKEL (reference sequence). The length of the CDR3 is 16 residues. J lost 3 bases, V lost 0 bases, and 8 bases had no gene match.

Points on this clone: Other DNA sequences in the sample encode the same CDR3. CDR3 nucleotide sequence: TGTGCCAGCAGCTTGGGGGGCAGCTTTGAAGCTTTCTTT. It encodes CASSLGGSFEAFF. The rearrangement links TRBV5-4 to TRBJ1-1, with a tentative D call TRBD1 (5 bases). Trimming cost V 0 bases and J 7 bases, with 10 bases left between them. Germline V CDR1 and CDR2: SGHNT, YYREEE (reference sequence). The CDR3 has 13 amino acids. The full variable domain, with the rest looked up from reference TRBV5-4 and TRBJ1-1, is ETGVTQSPTHLIKTRGQQVTLRCSSQSGHNTVSWYQQALGQGPQFIFQYYREEENGRGNFPPRFSGLQFPNYSSELNVNALELDDSALYLCASSLGGSFEAFFGQGTRLTVV.

The chain links TRBV3-1 (or the pseudogene TRBV3-2) to TRBJ2-5; no reliable D call. This CDR3 spans 12 amino acids. Trimming left V 2 bases short and J 2 bases short, with 3 bases between. From germline, CDR1 is LGHDT and CDR2 YNNKEL (reference sequence). CDR3 in amino acids: CASSQLQETQYF. As DNA, the CDR3 is TGTGCCAGCAGCCAACTGCAAGAGACCCAGTACTTC.

The V call is TRBV7-9, the J call TRBJ1-3; 8 bases agree with TRBD1. Germline assignment: CDR1 SEHNR and CDR2 FQNEAQ (reference sequence). The CDR3 loop spans 15 amino acids. Losses at the gene ends were 3 bases for V and 4 bases for J; bases not matched to a gene: 5. The CDR3 DNA reads TGTGCCAGCAGCTTGCGCAGGGGGCCAGGAAACACCATATATTTT. Translated: CASSLRRGPGNTIYF.

The CDR3 DNA reads as TGTGCCAGTAGCCTAAGACTAGCGGGAGGGCCTGCAGATACGCAGTATTTT. Protein: CASSLRLAGGPADTQYF. The rearrangement uses TRBV19 and TRBJ2-3; 14 bases match TRBD2. The J segment lost 4 bases and the V segment lost 6 bases, leaving 9 bases of the junction unmatched. The CDR3 is made up of 17 amino acids. CDR1 LNHDA and CDR2 SQIVND come from the germline V gene (reference sequence).

In DNA, the CDR3 is TGTGCCAGCAGCCAAGCCGGGGAGCCCTCCTACGAGCAGTACTTC. Protein product: CASSQAGEPSYEQYF. V gene TRBV4-2 combines with J gene TRBJ2-7, with D possibly TRBD2 on 5 matching bases. V was pared by 1 base and J by 0 bases, with 10 bases between. CDR3 length equals 15 residues. CDR1 LGHNA and CDR2 YNFKEQ come from the germline V gene.

The genes are TRBV18 and TRBJ2-7; TRBD2 aligns across 8 bases. Germline V gene data show CDR1 as KGHSH and CDR2 as LQKENI. The ends lost 6 bases at V and 7 bases at J; junction bases unmatched: 11. This CDR3 is 14 amino acids long. In DNA form, the CDR3 reads TGTGCCAGCTCCTCCGGGGGGGCGCGTCGTGAGCAGTACTTC. It codes for CASSSGGARREQYF.

The chain has TRBV7-8 and TRBJ2-7; D is possibly TRBD1 (5 bases). The germline V and J ends were trimmed by 4 bases and 2 bases, with 12 bases remaining between them. The CDR3 sequence is 14 residues long. Germline V gene lookup returns CDR1 SGHVS and CDR2 FQNEAQ. The CDR3 sequence is CASSSLDSAYEQYF. The CDR3 DNA sequence: TGTGCCAGCAGCTCCCTAGACAGCGCCTACGAGCAGTACTTC.

A remark on this clone: This same CDR3 is encoded by further DNA sequences in the sample. The chain employs TRBV18 and TRBJ1-2, with 12 bases fitting TRBD1. V trimming: 3 bases; J trimming: 2 bases; junction bases outside the gene matches: 1. This CDR3 has 15 residues. CDR1 is KGHSH, CDR2 LQKENI, per germline. CDR3 bases: TGTGCCAGCTCACCCGGGACAGGGGGCAACTATGGCTACACCTTC. This sequence encodes CASSPGTGGNYGYTF.

CDR3 in amino acids: CASSPQGTGPSLGEKLFF. The CDR3 DNA reads as TGTGCCAGCAGTCCCCAAGGGACAGGGCCGTCTCTAGGGGAAAAACTGTTTTTT. This chain joins TRBV6-6 and TRBJ1-4, with 9 bases that match TRBD1. The CDR3 is 18 amino acids. CDR1 and CDR2 from the germline V gene are MNHNY and SVGAGI (reference sequence). The J segment lost 8 bases and the V segment lost 5 bases, leaving 18 bases of the junction unmatched.

The chain is built from TRBV5-1 and TRBJ1-1; D is unclear. CDR1 is SGHRS and CDR2 is YFSETQ in the germline V gene. The V end was cut by 1 base, the J end by 1 base, with 8 bases between. The CDR3 extends over 14 amino acids. The CDR3 reads CASSLFQSNTEAFF. CDR3 nucleotide sequence: TGCGCCAGCAGCTTGTTCCAATCGAACACTGAAGCTTTCTTT.

The chain employs TRBV24-1 and TRBJ1-2; tentatively, D is TRBD1 (5 bases). Trimming shortened V by 2 bases and J by 10 bases, and 16 bases separated the two germline ends. Germline V lookup: CDR1 KGHDR, CDR2 SFDVKD. The CDR3 extends over 14 amino acids. This CDR3 reads CATSDWGNSGTYTF. The CDR3 DNA follows: TGTGCCACCAGTGATTGGGGCAACTCAGGCACCTACACCTTC.

The rearrangement joins TRBV25-1 to TRBJ2-1, with 10 bases fitting TRBD2. Looked up from germline, CDR1 is MGHDK and CDR2 is SYGVNS. V shed 3 bases and J 3 bases; nucleotides not matched to a gene: 11. This CDR3 comprises 18 residues. The CDR3: CASSETPGLAGVYNEQFF. CDR3 sequence (DNA): TGTGCCAGCAGTGAGACCCCAGGGCTAGCGGGGGTCTACAATGAGCAGTTCTTC.

The chain combines TRBV5-1 with TRBJ2-1, with D tentatively TRBD2 (9 bases). CDR1 is SGHRS and CDR2 is YFSETQ in the germline V gene. The V gene lost 3 bases and the J gene lost 7 bases, with 20 bases spanning the gap. The CDR3 is 16 residues long. The chain's CDR3 is CASSYLLAGQVNEQFF. CDR3 in DNA: TGCGCCAGCAGCTACCTCCTAGCGGGACAGGTGAATGAGCAGTTCTTC.

The chain recombines TRBV28 with TRBJ1-4, with a possible D match to TRBD1 (6 bases). The CDR3 covers 14 residues. Germline values: CDR1 MDHEN, CDR2 SYDVKM. The V gene lost 6 bases and the J gene lost 8 bases, with 16 bases spanning the gap. DNA of the CDR3: TGTGCCAGCAGCCCCCCCGGGGGGCAGGAAAAACTGTTTTTT. This gives the protein CASSPPGGQEKLFF.

V usage is TRBV27 and J usage is TRBJ2-2, with D uncertain. Deletions cut 6 bases from V and 6 bases from J, with 17 bases between. Germline CDR1 MNHEY, CDR2 SMNVEV (reference sequence). The CDR3 is made up of 15 amino acids. CDR3 nucleotides: TGTGCCAGCAGCCTTACGGAGCGCGTCTCCGGGGAGCTGTTTTTT. Its translation is CASSLTERVSGELFF.

The J gene is TRBJ1-2, the V gene TRBV27; TRBD1 matches 7 bases. V was clipped by 8 bases and J by 6 bases; unmatched bases: 15. Germline loops: CDR1 MNHEY, CDR2 SMNVEV (reference sequence). The CDR3 spans 15 residues. The CDR3 DNA follows: TGTGCCAGCCGTCGAACGGACAGGCCGACCGATGGCTACACCTTC. This codes for CASRRTDRPTDGYTF.

The J gene is TRBJ2-7, the V gene TRBV27; the D gene is possibly TRBD1 (6 bases). Trimming took 6 bases from V and 2 from J, leaving 17 bases between them. The CDR3 consists of 15 residues. Germline V gene sequence: CDR1 MNHEY, CDR2 SMNVEV (reference sequence). The CDR3 nucleotides read TGTGCCAGCAGCCCGGGTCTCCAGGGGACCTACGAGCAGTACTTC. Its translation: CASSPGLQGTYEQYF.

The genes are TRBV6-5 and TRBJ2-2, with no clear D. The germline V gene encodes CDR1 MNHEY and CDR2 SVGAGI. The CDR3 runs to 13 residues. Deletions cut 10 bases from V and 3 bases from J, with 12 bases between. The CDR3 DNA reads as TGTGCCACCCCGGGTCTTTACACCGGGGAGCTGTTTTTT. Translation gives CATPGLYTGELFF.

This clone was counted only a few times. The chain joins TRBV5-1 to TRBJ2-3; 8 bases line up with TRBD2. The CDR3 is 16 residues long. With V trimmed by 1 base and J by 2 bases, 6 bases remained unmatched. Germline V gene sequence: CDR1 SGHRS, CDR2 YFSETQ. The CDR3 region is CASSLWGGGNTDTQYF. The CDR3 nucleotides read TGCGCCAGCAGCTTGTGGGGCGGGGGGAACACAGATACGCAGTATTTT.

The V call is TRBV27, the J call TRBJ2-7; TRBD1 matches at 9 bases. The length of the CDR3 is 17 residues. Trimming cost V 6 bases and J 3 bases; bases outside gene matches: 15. Per the germline V gene, CDR1 is MNHEY and CDR2 is SMNVEV (reference sequence). CDR3 sequence reads: CASRKRTGETMFYEQYF. The CDR3 DNA sequence: TGTGCCAGCAGAAAAAGGACAGGGGAGACTATGTTCTACGAGCAGTACTTC.